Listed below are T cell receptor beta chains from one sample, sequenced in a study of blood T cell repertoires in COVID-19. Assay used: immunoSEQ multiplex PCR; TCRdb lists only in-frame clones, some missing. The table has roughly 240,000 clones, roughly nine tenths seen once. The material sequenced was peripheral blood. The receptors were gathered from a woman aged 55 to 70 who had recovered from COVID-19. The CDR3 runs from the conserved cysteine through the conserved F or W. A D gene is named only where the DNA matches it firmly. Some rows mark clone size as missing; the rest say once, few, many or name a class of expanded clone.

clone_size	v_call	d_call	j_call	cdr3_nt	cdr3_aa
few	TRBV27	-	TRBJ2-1	TGTGCCAGCGGCGCCCGGGCCGCCGGGAGTTCCTACAATGAGCAGTTCTTC	CASGARAAGSSYNEQFF
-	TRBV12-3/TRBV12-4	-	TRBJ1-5	TGTGCCAGCAGGGGGGGGAGGCGGCCCCAGCATTTT	CASRGGRRPQHF
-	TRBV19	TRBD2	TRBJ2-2	TGTGCCAGTAAGGTACCGGGGGGTGTGACCGGGGAGCTGTTTTTT	CASKVPGGVTGELFF
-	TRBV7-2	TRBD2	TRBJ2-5	TGTGCCAGCAGCGTCAATAGCGGGGGGCAAGAGACCCAGTACTTC	CASSVNSGGQETQYF
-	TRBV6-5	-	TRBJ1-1	TGTGCCAGCAGTTTTTTGGGGGGGACCACTGAAGCTTTCTTT	CASSFLGGTTEAFF
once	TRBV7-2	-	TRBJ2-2	TGTGCCAGCAGCCCGGTGAGGGGGGGCCAGAACGGGGAGCTGTTTTTT	CASSPVRGGQNGELFF
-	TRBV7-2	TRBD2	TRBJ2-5	TGTGCCAGCAGCTTCCAATTAACTAGCGCGGAGACCCAGTACTTC	CASSFQLTSAETQYF
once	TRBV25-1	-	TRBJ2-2	TGTGCCAGCAGCGCCCAGGGGTACACCGGGGAGCTGTTTTTT	CASSAQGYTGELFF
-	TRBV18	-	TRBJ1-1	TGTGCCAGCTCACCGATTGCGGGGACCATGAACACTGAAGCTTTCTTT	CASSPIAGTMNTEAFF
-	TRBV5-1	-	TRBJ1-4	TGCGCCAGCAGCTTGCTTGGTCAGCGGGATGAAAAACTGTTTTTT	CASSLLGQRDEKLFF
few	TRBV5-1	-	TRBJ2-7	TGCGCCAGCAGCTTGGAGAGAGCCTACGAGCAGTACTTC	CASSLERAYEQYF
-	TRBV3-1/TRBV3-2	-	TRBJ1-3	TGTGCCAGCAGCCAAGTAGCGGACTCTGGAAACACCATATATTTT	CASSQVADSGNTIYF
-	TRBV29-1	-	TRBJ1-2	TGCAGCGTTCGCCCAGGGGCGGGCTATGGCTACACCTTC	CSVRPGAGYGYTF
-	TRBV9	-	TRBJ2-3	TGTGCCAGCAGCGCCCCCTACACAGATACGCAGTATTTT	CASSAPYTDTQYF
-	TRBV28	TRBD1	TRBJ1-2	TGTGCCAGCAGTCGGGACAGTTCTGGCTACACCTTC	CASSRDSSGYTF
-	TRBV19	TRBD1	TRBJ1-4	TGTGCCAGTAGTATCTTACAGGGGAATGAAAAACTGTTTTTT	CASSILQGNEKLFF
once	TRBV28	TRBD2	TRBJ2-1	TGTGCCAGCAGTTGGACTAGCATCGGCAATGAGCAGTTCTTC	CASSWTSIGNEQFF
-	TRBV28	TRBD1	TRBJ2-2	TGTGCCAGCAGCCCCGGACAGGGAACTCACACCGGGGAGCTGTTTTTT	CASSPGQGTHTGELFF
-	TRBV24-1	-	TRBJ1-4	TGTGCCACCAGTGCCGGAGTTGCAACTAATGAAAAACTGTTTTTT	CATSAGVATNEKLFF
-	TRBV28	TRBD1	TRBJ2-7	TGTGCCAGCCAAGCCCCGGGACAGGGCTACGAGCAGTACTTC	CASQAPGQGYEQYF
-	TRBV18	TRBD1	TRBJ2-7	TGTGCCAGCTCCCCCAACCCGGGACAGGACTACGAGCAGTACTTC	CASSPNPGQDYEQYF
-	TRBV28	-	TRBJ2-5	TGTGCCAGCAGTTTAGGAGGGACGGGGTGGGAGACCCAGTACTTC	CASSLGGTGWETQYF
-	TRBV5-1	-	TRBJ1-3	TGCGCCAGCAGCTTGTTTGACTATTTCTCTGGAAACACCATATATTTT	CASSLFDYFSGNTIYF
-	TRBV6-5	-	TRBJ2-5	TGTGCCAGCAGTTACCCGGGGGAAGGGACCCAGTACTTC	CASSYPGEGTQYF
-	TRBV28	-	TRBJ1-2	TGTGCCAGCAGTTTATTCGCGCAGGGAGGCGGTGGCTACACCTTC	CASSLFAQGGGGYTF
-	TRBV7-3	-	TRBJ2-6	TGTGCCAGCTCCATTCTCCAGGCTGGGGCCAACGTCCTGACTTTC	CASSILQAGANVLTF
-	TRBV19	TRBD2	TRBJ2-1	TGTGCCAGTAGTAGGGAGGGGAATGAGCAGTTCTTC	CASSREGNEQFF
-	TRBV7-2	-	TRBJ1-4	TGTGCCAGCAGCCTCGTACCTGAGGTTGAAAAACTGTTTTTT	CASSLVPEVEKLFF
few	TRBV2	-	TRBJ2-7	TGTGCCAGCAGACGAAGACAGCCCTCCTACGAGCAGTACTTC	CASRRRQPSYEQYF
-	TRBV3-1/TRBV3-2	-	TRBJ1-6	TGTGCCAGCAGCCTCGACTCCCCGGGGAATTCACCCCTCCACTTT	CASSLDSPGNSPLHF
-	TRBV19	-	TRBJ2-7	TGTGCCAGTAGTGCCCAGACAGGCCCCACCTACGAGCAGTACTTC	CASSAQTGPTYEQYF
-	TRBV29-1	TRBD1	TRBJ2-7	TGCAGCGTACTGACAGGGGGGTCCTACGAGCAGTACTTC	CSVLTGGSYEQYF
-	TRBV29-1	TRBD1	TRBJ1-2	TGCAGCTCGGGGACAGTGGGTGGCTACACCTTC	CSSGTVGGYTF
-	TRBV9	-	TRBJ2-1	-	CASSVGWGSVLFF
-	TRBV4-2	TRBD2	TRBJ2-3	TGTGCCAGCAGCCAGATAGGACTAGCCGCCCTAGATACGCAGTATTTT	CASSQIGLAALDTQYF